Below are 17 T cell receptor beta chains sequenced from a single sample in a study of OX40 agonist ivuxolimab in advanced cancers. Profiled with immunoSEQ multiplex PCR; TCRdb holds only in-frame clones, not every one. Found here are tens of thousands of clones, over 75% of them singletons; the top ten hold approximately 20%. This specimen was CD4+ or CD8+ T cells sorted from blood, taken in a trial of the OX40 agonist ivuxolimab. Receptors originate from an adult with an advanced solid tumor such as melanoma, head and neck, liver or kidney cancer.

The gene calls are TRBV7-6 and TRBJ2-7; 9 nucleotides line up with TRBD2. Germline CDR1 reads SGHVS; CDR2 reads FNYEAQ. V was clipped by 5 bases and J by 7 bases; unmatched bases: 9. This CDR3 spans 14 amino acids. CDR3 protein: CASSRGLASWEQYF. The CDR3 DNA is TGTGCCAGCAGCCGAGGACTAGCGTCTTGGGAGCAGTACTTC. Full variable domain (outside the CDR3, taken from reference TRBV7-6 and TRBJ2-7): GAGVSQSPRYKVTKRGQDVALRCDPISGHVSLYWYRQALGQGPEFLTYFNYEAQQDKSGLPNDRFSAERPEGSISTLTIQRTEQRDSAMYRCASSRGLASWEQYFGPGTRLTVT.

Of note for this clone: Sequence at one end of the junction differs from germline and may be a read error. This sequence joins TRBV6-5 and TRBJ2-7, with a weak D call TRBD1 (6 bases). Germline V gene sequence: CDR1 MNHEY, CDR2 SVGAGI. This CDR3 has 16 amino acids. In DNA form, the CDR3 reads TGTGCCAGCAGTTACACCCCGGACAGTATCATCTACGGGCAGTACTTC. Encoded protein: CASSYTPDSIIYGQYF.

The J gene is TRBJ2-5, the V gene TRBV30; a possible D gene is TRBD2 (6 bases). The J call is doubtful: the DNA matches TRBJ2-7 better. This CDR3 region has 11 residues. CDR1 is GTSNPN and CDR2 is SVGIG in the germline V gene (reference sequence). The DNA for the CDR3 is TGTGCCTGGACGGGACTCTACGAGCAGTACTTC. Translating gives CAWTGLYEQYF.

The rearrangement uses TRBV15 and TRBJ1-6; D uncertain. The germline V and J ends were trimmed by 0 bases and 10 bases, with 10 bases remaining between them. CDR3 length: 14 amino acids. The germline V gene encodes CDR1 LNHNV and CDR2 YYDKDF (reference sequence). The CDR3 here is CATSRDSSGSPLHF. The DNA for the CDR3 is TGTGCCACCAGCAGAGATAGCTCGGGGTCACCCCTCCACTTT.

The chain carries TRBV18 and TRBJ2-1; 9 bases match TRBD1. Germline CDR1 is KGHSH and CDR2 is LQKENI. This CDR3 spans 15 amino acids. V gave up 4 bases and J gave up 3 bases; unmatched junction bases: 4. The CDR3 spells CASSHGQGYYNEQFF. DNA for the CDR3: TGTGCCAGCTCACATGGACAGGGGTACTACAATGAGCAGTTCTTC.

V is TRBV23-1 and J is TRBJ2-5, with 15 positions matching TRBD2. TRBV23-1 carries the ORF label, with uncertain function. The CDR3 sequence is 20 residues long. After removal of 0 bases from V and 4 bases from J, the junction contained 12 bases not matched to a gene. The CDR3, as DNA: TGCGCCAGCAGTCAATCGAACGGGACTAGCGGGAGGCGGTATCGAGAGACCCAGTACTTC. It translates to CASSQSNGTSGRRYRETQYF.

The chain recombines TRBV4-1 with TRBJ2-7, with a possible D match to TRBD1 (6 bases). Germline V gene lookup returns CDR1 MGHRA and CDR2 YSYEKL. Between the trimmed V and J ends, which lost 3 bases and 4 bases, there was a span of 16 bases. The CDR3 sequence is 15 residues long. CDR3 coding DNA: TGCGCCAGCAGCCACCCCGGGACAAACTATTACGAGCAGTACTTC. It specifies CASSHPGTNYYEQYF.

This clone has a handful of counts. The CDR3 loop reads CASSERTSGRDTQYF. CDR3 DNA: TGTGCCAGCAGCGAACGGACTAGCGGGAGGGATACGCAGTATTTT. J is TRBJ2-3 and V is TRBV9, with 14 bases that match TRBD2. This CDR3 contains 15 residues. J was trimmed by 6 bases and V by 3 bases; bases with no gene match: 3. In germline, CDR1 is SGDLS, CDR2 YYNGEE.

This chain links TRBV15 with TRBJ2-7, with D possibly being TRBD1 (5 bases). Between the trimmed V and J ends, which lost 8 bases and 0 bases, there was a span of 17 bases. Germline values: CDR1 LNHNV, CDR2 YYDKDF (reference sequence). This CDR3 is built from 15 residues. The CDR3 nucleotides read TGTGCCACCCACATAGAAGGCAGGGACTCCTACGAGCAGTACTTC. This sequence encodes CATHIEGRDSYEQYF.

This clone was counted a single time. CDR3 sequence: CASSYSTGTQPQHF. Here the CDR3 DNA reads TGTGCCAGCAGTTACTCGACAGGGACTCAGCCCCAGCATTTT. J is TRBJ1-5 and V is TRBV6-5; 7 bases align to TRBD1. Germline V gene data show CDR1 as MNHEY and CDR2 as SVGAGI. V shed 0 bases and J 6 bases; nucleotides not matched to a gene: 2. The CDR3 has 14 amino acids.

The J gene is TRBJ2-7, the V gene TRBV18, with a weak D call TRBD2 (5 bases). This CDR3 is 14 amino acids long. Per germline, CDR1 KGHSH and CDR2 LQKENI. V was pared by 0 bases and J by 6 bases, with 12 bases between. CDR3 region: CASSPPLGEREQYF. The CDR3 DNA reads TGTGCCAGCTCACCACCTCTGGGAGAACGCGAGCAGTACTTC.

This chain links TRBV16 with TRBJ2-3; TRBD1 is a possible D gene (5 bases). This CDR3 region has 14 residues. Germline V gene lookup returns CDR1 KGHSY and CDR2 FQNENV. V was clipped by 2 bases and J by 4 bases, with 10 bases between them. The CDR3 here is CASSQQTAADTQYF. The CDR3 DNA sequence: TGTGCCAGCAGCCAACAGACAGCCGCAGATACGCAGTATTTT.

V gene TRBV11-3 combines with J gene TRBJ1-4, with TRBD1 as a possible D gene (5 bases). V shed 2 bases and J shed 2 bases, with 15 bases lying between them. This CDR3 is built from 17 residues. The germline CDR1 and CDR2 sequences are SGHNT and YENEEA. The CDR3 region is CASSLKGSGATNEKLFF. The CDR3 DNA is TGTGCCAGCAGCTTAAAGGGATCCGGGGCGACTAATGAAAAACTGTTTTTT. The variable domain in full, with the rest retrieved from reference TRBV11-3 and TRBJ1-4, is EAGVVQSPRYKIIEKKQPVAFWCNPISGHNTLYWYLQNLGQGPELLIRYENEEAVDDSQLPKDRFSAERLKGVDSTLKIQPAELGDSAVYLCASSLKGSGATNEKLFFGSGTQLSVL.

V usage is TRBV4-3 and J usage is TRBJ2-7, with 12 bases fitting TRBD2. CDR1 and CDR2 from the germline V gene are LGHNA and YSLEER. The CDR3 totals 16 residues. V lost 1 base to trimming and J lost 2 bases; unmatched junction nucleotides: 3. CDR3 nucleotides: TGCGCCAGCAGCCAAGTACTAGCGGGAGGCCCCTACGAGCAGTACTTC. Its translation is CASSQVLAGGPYEQYF.

The rearrangement links TRBV29-1 to TRBJ2-2, with 14 bases identical to TRBD2. The germline V gene encodes CDR1 SQVTM and CDR2 ANQGSEA. CDR3 length: 14 amino acids. Trimming removed 3 bases from V and 6 bases from J; junction bases left unmatched: 0. The CDR3: CSVETSGRAGELFF. In DNA, the CDR3 is TGCAGCGTTGAGACTAGCGGGAGGGCCGGGGAGCTGTTTTTT.

A single count supports this clone. DNA of the CDR3: TGTGCCAGCATCGACGCCTCCTCGAACACCGGGGAGCTGTTTTTT. This translates into CASIDASSNTGELFF. The J gene is TRBJ2-2, the V gene TRBV28; D gene uncertain. CDR3 length: 15 residues. Germline CDR1 reads MDHEN; CDR2 reads SYDVKM. V was pared by 7 bases and J by 0 bases, with 12 bases between.

The V call is TRBV11-3, the J call TRBJ2-3; the D gene is possibly TRBD2 (5 bases). Per germline, CDR1 SGHNT and CDR2 YENEEA. V lost 1 base and J lost 4, with 9 bases in between. The CDR3 is 14 amino acids. In nucleotides, the CDR3 is TGTGCCAGCAGCTTAGGCAGCGGCCCAGATACGCAGTATTTT. Translation: CASSLGSGPDTQYF.